Reported below is one T cell receptor beta chain. The antigen it recognizes is unknown. Base qualities are not provided; no much larger clone lies one nucleotide away. The record originates from a study of T cell responses to AZD1222 COVID-19 vaccine (dated by TCRdb to the early 2020s). General notes on the study: AZD1222 recipients whose second dose came at about 4 weeks and those whose second dose came at about 12 weeks were combined into one group, since spike-specific TCR depth and breadth did not differ between the two schedules. TCR sequencing was performed for 230 to 250 trial participants, of whom about 200 were given two doses of AZD1222 and roughly 25 were given two doses of MenACWY control vaccine. Trial participants were enrolled by age into subgroups of 18-55, 56-69 and 70-plus years, and around 150, 28 and 57 TCR-sequenced participants, respectively, were included in these subgroups. The study at large found these results: Participants were mostly white British and included more females than males, and it was suggested by the authors that clonal diversity may have been underestimated. A significant rise in spike-specific TCR breadth and depth was observed after two AZD1222 doses relative to day 0 and relative to MenACWY recipients. The 56-69-year group was small, and its depth increase did not reach significance, likely because of low power. Vaccine-associated CD4 TCRs spanned the whole spike protein, with dominant responses in regions 160-218 and 743-854. Nearly half of unique spike-specific TCRs reportedly recognized epitopes outside regions mutated in the B.1.351 and B.1.1.7 variants. Conclusions about previously exposed vaccinees are limited, since just a handful of AZD1222 recipients were seropositive for SARS-CoV-2 at baseline. No day 14 peak-response samples were available, so repertoires were characterized only after the peak T cell response.

The CDR3 regions of human TCRbeta chains were analyzed by immunosequencing. As for how the authors treated the data: TCRs in the repertoires were compared against a reference library of SARS-CoV-2-specific TCRs that had been generated with the MIRA antigen-specificity platform. Breadth was defined as the fraction of unique TCRs that were SARS-CoV-2-associated. Depth was defined as the fraction of total T cells that were SARS-CoV-2-associated. Using the MIRA data, each spike-specific TCR was assigned both to the spike region to which the TCR was reactive and to a CD4 or CD8 class. Log10-transformed breadth and depth values were compared by one-way ANOVA with Sidak's multiple comparisons tests. TCRdb provides this immuneACCESS table in a form limited to in-frame rearrangements. Some clones are lacking; in checked studies, under half of them reflect an unresolved V gene, and why the rest are absent is not known. V and J calls and clone size are as listed in that table; D and trimming were resolved from the DNA. The sample profile shows more than 100,000 clones; 70% to 90% of them were found once. The ten most abundant clones make up around 7.7% of the sample.

Read against the paper, the sample's time point label means: baseline before first vaccination. Samples from vaccinated people were obtained from the UK trials COV001 and COV002, which included a single-blind randomized controlled phase 2/3 trial of AZD1222 (ChAdOx1 nCoV-19) in healthy adults. For TCRbeta chain sequencing, PBMC samples from trial participants were taken at day 0 and at day 28 after the second dose. This TCR came from an adult in good health. This sample comprised peripheral blood, obtained on day 0 of AZD1222 vaccination.

The DNA sequence is TGTGCCAGCAGGGTTAACTATGGCTACACCTTC. Translated, it gives CASRVNYGYTF. Recombination joined TRBV28 with TRBJ1-2, with no reliable assignment of the D segment. Taken from cysteine to phenylalanine, the CDR3 has 11 residues. Left in the record is the CDR3 DNA by itself, 33 bases read in frame from the first base. Based on the germline V gene, the CDR1 and CDR2 sequences are MDHEN and SYDVKM. V is reduced by 6 bases and J by 1 base, leaving a spacing of 3 bases between them.